This is a list of T cell receptor beta chains from one sample in a study of cytomegalovirus exposure and HLA in healthy donors. The data were produced by immunoSEQ multiplex PCR, yet TCRdb's version contains in-frame clones alone and is incomplete. The sample has 100,000 to 150,000 clones; 80% to 90% are singletons. The specimen sequenced was PBMCs. These receptor sequences come from a woman aged 40 to 55 in good health and CMV-seropositive. CDR3s include the opening cysteine and the closing phenylalanine or tryptophan. D genes are given only for firm matches. Where a row states a size, it is once, few, many or the class of an expanded clone; other rows omit it.

d_call: NA
clone_size: NA
cdr3_length: 13
v_call: TRBV15
j_call: TRBJ2-7
cdr3_aa: CATSGREGASPYF
cdr3_nt: TGTGCCACCAGCGGAAGAGAAGGGGCGTCCCCGTACTTC

d_call: TRBD1
clone_size: once
cdr3_length: 17
v_call: TRBV19
j_call: TRBJ2-2
cdr3_aa: CASKRDRGRSNTGELFF
cdr3_nt: TGTGCCAGTAAACGGGACAGAGGCCGTTCGAACACCGGGGAGCTGTTTTTT

d_call: NA
clone_size: NA
cdr3_length: 15
v_call: TRBV19
j_call: TRBJ2-5
cdr3_aa: CASSPGQKTGETQYF
cdr3_nt: TGTGCCAGTAGTCCGGGACAAAAAACCGGGGAGACCCAGTACTTC

d_call: TRBD2
clone_size: NA
cdr3_length: 17
v_call: TRBV14
j_call: TRBJ2-1
cdr3_aa: CASSQSTWASGYNEQFF
cdr3_nt: TGTGCCAGCAGCCAATCAACCTGGGCTAGCGGTTACAATGAGCAGTTCTTC

d_call: TRBD2
clone_size: NA
cdr3_length: 15
v_call: TRBV28
j_call: TRBJ2-3
cdr3_aa: CASSVVAGITDTQYF
cdr3_nt: TGTGCCAGCAGTGTGGTAGCGGGGATCACAGATACGCAGTATTTT

d_call: TRBD2
clone_size: NA
cdr3_length: 13
v_call: TRBV6-5
j_call: TRBJ2-3
cdr3_aa: CASSSGGADTQYF
cdr3_nt: TGTGCCAGCAGCTCCGGGGGGGCAGATACGCAGTATTTT

d_call: NA
clone_size: NA
cdr3_length: 15
v_call: TRBV27
j_call: TRBJ2-5
cdr3_aa: CASSLSSIPQETQYF
cdr3_nt: TGTGCCAGCAGTTTATCTTCTATCCCCCAAGAGACCCAGTACTTC

d_call: NA
clone_size: NA
cdr3_length: 14
v_call: TRBV11-3
j_call: TRBJ2-1
cdr3_aa: CASSFSGNPNEQFF
cdr3_nt: TGTGCCAGCAGCTTTTCGGGTAACCCGAATGAGCAGTTCTTC

d_call: NA
clone_size: NA
cdr3_length: 17
v_call: TRBV4-1
j_call: TRBJ2-1
cdr3_aa: CASSQVPPAGAIHEQFF
cdr3_nt: TGCGCCAGCAGCCAAGTCCCCCCAGCGGGTGCCATCCATGAGCAGTTCTTC

d_call: TRBD1
clone_size: NA
cdr3_length: 15
v_call: TRBV5-4
j_call: TRBJ2-5
cdr3_aa: CASSLGTGGGETQYF
cdr3_nt: TGTGCCAGCAGCTTGGGAACAGGGGGTGGAGAGACCCAGTACTTC

d_call: TRBD1
clone_size: NA
cdr3_length: 14
v_call: TRBV11-2
j_call: TRBJ2-1
cdr3_aa: CASSEGAPAYEQFF
cdr3_nt: TGTGCCAGCAGCGAGGGGGCGCCGGCATATGAGCAGTTCTTC

d_call: TRBD1
clone_size: NA
cdr3_length: 17
v_call: TRBV4-3
j_call: TRBJ2-1
cdr3_aa: CASSQDKGQGSYNEQFF
cdr3_nt: TGCGCCAGCAGCCAAGATAAGGGACAGGGGTCCTACAATGAGCAGTTCTTC

d_call: NA
clone_size: NA
cdr3_length: 15
v_call: TRBV2
j_call: TRBJ1-3
cdr3_aa: CASREWAGSGNTIYF
cdr3_nt: TGTGCCAGCCGCGAGTGGGCAGGCTCTGGAAACACCATATATTTT

d_call: NA
clone_size: NA
cdr3_length: 13
v_call: TRBV28
j_call: TRBJ2-3
cdr3_aa: CASSLQGTDTQYF
cdr3_nt: TGTGCCAGCAGCCTACAGGGCACAGATACGCAGTATTTT

d_call: NA
clone_size: NA
cdr3_length: 16
v_call: TRBV4-1
j_call: TRBJ1-4
cdr3_aa: CASRNEPGISNEKLFF
cdr3_nt: TGCGCCAGCAGAAACGAACCCGGGATAAGTAATGAAAAACTGTTTTTT

d_call: NA
clone_size: NA
cdr3_length: 15
v_call: TRBV7-8
j_call: TRBJ2-1
cdr3_aa: CASSLEDIGGNEQFF
cdr3_nt: TGTGCCAGCAGCTTAGAAGACATCGGGGGCAATGAGCAGTTCTTC

d_call: NA
clone_size: once
cdr3_length: 11
v_call: TRBV20-1
j_call: TRBJ1-1
cdr3_aa: CSARDRAGAFF
cdr3_nt: TGCAGTGCTAGAGATCGTGCGGGTGCTTTCTTT

d_call: TRBD1
clone_size: NA
cdr3_length: 15
v_call: TRBV7-9
j_call: TRBJ1-1
cdr3_aa: CASSPNRGMNTEAFF
cdr3_nt: TGTGCCAGCAGCCCAAACAGGGGGATGAACACTGAAGCTTTCTTT

d_call: NA
clone_size: NA
cdr3_length: 12
v_call: TRBV5-8
j_call: TRBJ1-1
cdr3_aa: CASSPTRFEAFF
cdr3_nt: TGTGCCAGCAGCCCCACCCGGTTCGAAGCTTTCTTT

d_call: NA
clone_size: NA
cdr3_length: 15
v_call: TRBV6-6
j_call: TRBJ2-7
cdr3_aa: CASSYVTAVSYEQYF
cdr3_nt: TGTGCCAGCAGTTACGTGACAGCCGTCTCCTACGAGCAGTACTTC

d_call: NA
clone_size: NA
cdr3_length: 15
v_call: TRBV4-2
j_call: TRBJ1-1
cdr3_aa: CASSEARRGGTEAFF
cdr3_nt: TGTGCCAGCAGCGAAGCCAGGAGGGGAGGCACTGAAGCTTTCTTT

d_call: TRBD1
clone_size: NA
cdr3_length: 16
v_call: TRBV19
j_call: TRBJ1-2
cdr3_aa: CASSAKLLQGSYGYTF
cdr3_nt: TGTGCCAGTAGTGCCAAACTTCTACAGGGGAGCTATGGCTACACCTTC

d_call: NA
clone_size: NA
cdr3_length: 15
v_call: TRBV7-2
j_call: TRBJ2-1
cdr3_aa: CASSLEVALYNEQFF
cdr3_nt: TGTGCCAGCAGCTTAGAGGTAGCGCTTTACAATGAGCAGTTCTTC

d_call: NA
clone_size: few
cdr3_length: 11
v_call: TRBV29-1
j_call: TRBJ1-1
cdr3_aa: CSVRYSTEAFF
cdr3_nt: TGCAGCGTTCGGTATAGCACTGAAGCTTTCTTT

d_call: TRBD2
clone_size: NA
cdr3_length: 16
v_call: TRBV7-6
j_call: TRBJ2-1
cdr3_aa: CASSLMAREGKNEQFF
cdr3_nt: TGTGCCAGCAGCTTAATGGCGCGGGAGGGTAAGAATGAGCAGTTCTTC

d_call: TRBD1
clone_size: NA
cdr3_length: 15
v_call: TRBV9
j_call: TRBJ1-1
cdr3_aa: CASSVGMDRVSEAFF
cdr3_nt: TGTGCCAGCAGCGTAGGGATGGACAGGGTTTCTGAAGCTTTCTTT

d_call: NA
clone_size: NA
cdr3_length: 16
v_call: TRBV28
j_call: TRBJ1-3
cdr3_aa: CASSKPSTGLRNTIYF
cdr3_nt: TGTGCCAGCAGCAAGCCTTCTACAGGGTTAAGAAACACCATATATTTT

d_call: NA
clone_size: NA
cdr3_length: 14
v_call: TRBV11-1
j_call: TRBJ2-7
cdr3_aa: CASSLHRSSYEQYF
cdr3_nt: TGTGCCAGCAGCCTTCACAGGTCCTCCTACGAGCAGTACTTC

d_call: TRBD2
clone_size: NA
cdr3_length: 16
v_call: TRBV15
j_call: TRBJ2-1
cdr3_aa: CATSRYTSGAYNEQFF
cdr3_nt: TGTGCCACCAGCAGATATACTAGCGGGGCCTACAATGAGCAGTTCTTC

d_call: NA
clone_size: NA
cdr3_length: 10
v_call: TRBV10-3
j_call: TRBJ2-7
cdr3_aa: CAISAQEQYF
cdr3_nt: TGTGCCATCAGTGCTCAGGAGCAGTACTTC

d_call: NA
clone_size: NA
cdr3_length: 12
v_call: TRBV10-1
j_call: TRBJ1-3
cdr3_aa: CASTFSGNTIYF
cdr3_nt: TGCGCCAGCACTTTCTCTGGAAACACCATATATTTT

d_call: NA
clone_size: NA
cdr3_length: 13
v_call: TRBV28
j_call: TRBJ2-3
cdr3_aa: CASRGAGTDTQYF
cdr3_nt: TGTGCCAGCAGGGGGGCAGGAACAGATACGCAGTATTTT

d_call: TRBD1
clone_size: once
cdr3_length: 12
v_call: TRBV30
j_call: TRBJ1-2
cdr3_aa: CATTGTAYGYTF
cdr3_nt: TGTGCCACGACCGGGACAGCTTATGGCTACACCTTC

d_call: TRBD1
clone_size: NA
cdr3_length: 16
v_call: TRBV7-2
j_call: TRBJ2-1
cdr3_aa: CASSLEVTGYGNEQFF
cdr3_nt: TGTGCCAGCAGCCTAGAGGTGACAGGGTACGGCAATGAGCAGTTCTTC

d_call: TRBD2
clone_size: NA
cdr3_length: 18
v_call: TRBV5-1
j_call: TRBJ2-5
cdr3_aa: CASSPGLAGVVYQETQYF
cdr3_nt: TGCGCCAGCAGCCCCGGACTAGCGGGAGTTGTTTATCAGGAGACCCAGTACTTC

d_call: NA
clone_size: few
cdr3_length: 16
v_call: TRBV27
j_call: TRBJ2-3
cdr3_aa: CASKGTGQRVRDTQYF
cdr3_nt: TGTGCCAGCAAAGGAACGGGACAGCGGGTGAGGGATACGCAGTATTTT

d_call: TRBD1
clone_size: NA
cdr3_length: 14
v_call: TRBV7-9
j_call: TRBJ2-7
cdr3_aa: CASSLGTGIYEQYF
cdr3_nt: TGTGCCAGCAGCTTAGGGACAGGGATCTACGAGCAGTACTTC

d_call: NA
clone_size: few
cdr3_length: 21
v_call: TRBV7-8
j_call: TRBJ2-4
cdr3_aa: CASSLGRTRGGGQRAKNIQYF
cdr3_nt: TGTGCCAGCAGCTTAGGACGGACCCGAGGAGGGGGCCAGCGGGCCAAAAACATTCAGTACTTC

d_call: TRBD2
clone_size: NA
cdr3_length: 16
v_call: TRBV2
j_call: TRBJ2-3
cdr3_aa: CASSSILAGVTDTQYF
cdr3_nt: TGTGCCAGCAGTTCTATACTAGCGGGAGTGACAGATACGCAGTATTTT

d_call: TRBD2
clone_size: NA
cdr3_length: 14
v_call: TRBV7-9
j_call: TRBJ2-7
cdr3_aa: CSSSLFSGRHEQYF
cdr3_nt: TGTTCCAGCAGCTTATTTAGCGGGAGACACGAGCAGTACTTC

d_call: TRBD1
clone_size: NA
cdr3_length: 17
v_call: TRBV7-2
j_call: TRBJ2-1
cdr3_aa: CASSLVTGGSSYNEQFF
cdr3_nt: TGTGCCAGCAGCTTAGTGACAGGGGGGAGCTCCTACAATGAGCAGTTCTTC

d_call: NA
clone_size: NA
cdr3_length: 16
v_call: TRBV5-5
j_call: TRBJ1-5
cdr3_aa: CASSLGVDNSNQPQHF
cdr3_nt: TGTGCCAGCAGCTTGGGAGTTGATAATAGCAATCAGCCCCAGCATTTT

d_call: NA
clone_size: NA
cdr3_length: 15
v_call: TRBV5-1
j_call: TRBJ2-1
cdr3_aa: CASSLAGGHLNEQFF
cdr3_nt: TGCGCCAGCAGCTTGGCCGGGGGGCACTTAAATGAGCAGTTCTTC

d_call: NA
clone_size: NA
cdr3_length: 12
v_call: TRBV18
j_call: TRBJ2-1
cdr3_aa: CASSPPLYEQFF
cdr3_nt: TGTGCCAGCTCACCACCTCTCTATGAGCAGTTCTTC

d_call: TRBD1
clone_size: NA
cdr3_length: 17
v_call: TRBV11-1
j_call: TRBJ1-1
cdr3_aa: CASSLGQGVFTYTEAFF
cdr3_nt: TGTGCCAGCAGCTTAGGACAGGGGGTGTTTACGTACACTGAAGCTTTCTTT

d_call: TRBD1
clone_size: NA
cdr3_length: 14
v_call: TRBV5-6
j_call: TRBJ2-7
cdr3_aa: CASSFRDRVDEQYF
cdr3_nt: TGTGCCAGCAGCTTCCGGGACAGGGTAGACGAGCAGTACTTC

d_call: NA
clone_size: NA
cdr3_length: 13
v_call: TRBV29-1
j_call: TRBJ2-5
cdr3_aa: CSVPGSSQETQYF
cdr3_nt: TGCAGCGTTCCAGGTTCCTCCCAAGAGACCCAGTACTTC

d_call: TRBD1
clone_size: NA
cdr3_length: 17
v_call: TRBV6-1
j_call: TRBJ1-2
cdr3_aa: CASSARTGGRGLRGYTF
cdr3_nt: TGTGCCAGCAGTGCTAGGACAGGGGGGCGCGGATTACGAGGCTACACCTTC

d_call: NA
clone_size: NA
cdr3_length: 15
v_call: TRBV4-1
j_call: TRBJ1-5
cdr3_aa: CASTQVHGSNRPQHF
cdr3_nt: TGCGCCAGCACCCAAGTCCATGGGAGCAATCGGCCCCAGCATTTT

d_call: TRBD1
clone_size: once
cdr3_length: 14
v_call: TRBV6-1
j_call: TRBJ2-7
cdr3_aa: CASSVDGQGYEQYF
cdr3_nt: TGTGCCAGCAGCGTGGACGGACAGGGATACGAGCAGTACTTC

d_call: TRBD1
clone_size: NA
cdr3_length: 17
v_call: TRBV4-2
j_call: TRBJ1-3
cdr3_aa: CASSSQGAPSSGNTIYF
cdr3_nt: TGTGCCAGCAGCTCGCAGGGGGCGCCAAGCTCTGGAAACACCATATATTTT

d_call: NA
clone_size: NA
cdr3_length: 13
v_call: TRBV5-6
j_call: TRBJ2-5
cdr3_aa: CASSLVPGETQYF
cdr3_nt: TGTGCCAGCAGCTTGGTTCCGGGGGAGACCCAGTACTTC

d_call: TRBD1
clone_size: NA
cdr3_length: 15
v_call: TRBV10-3
j_call: TRBJ1-2
cdr3_aa: CAISEPNRGDYGYTF
cdr3_nt: TGTGCCATCAGCGAACCAAACAGGGGAGATTATGGCTACACCTTC

d_call: TRBD1
clone_size: NA
cdr3_length: 15
v_call: TRBV28
j_call: TRBJ1-1
cdr3_aa: CASSKRQGVNTEAFF
cdr3_nt: TGTGCCAGCAGTAAAAGACAGGGAGTGAACACTGAAGCTTTCTTT

d_call: TRBD1
clone_size: NA
cdr3_length: 14
v_call: TRBV6-1
j_call: TRBJ2-7
cdr3_aa: CASSRGQGAVEQYF
cdr3_nt: TGTGCCAGCAGCCGGGGACAGGGGGCGGTCGAGCAGTACTTC

d_call: NA
clone_size: NA
cdr3_length: 14
v_call: TRBV7-8
j_call: TRBJ1-2
cdr3_aa: CASSLVTGKGGYTF
cdr3_nt: TGTGCCAGCAGCTTAGTAACAGGGAAGGGCGGCTACACCTTC

d_call: TRBD1
clone_size: NA
cdr3_length: 14
v_call: TRBV7-9
j_call: TRBJ2-7
cdr3_aa: CASSPGDRSYEQYF
cdr3_nt: TGTGCCAGCAGCCCGGGGGACAGGTCCTACGAGCAGTACTTC

d_call: NA
clone_size: NA
cdr3_length: 12
v_call: TRBV28
j_call: TRBJ2-7
cdr3_aa: CASIGSSYEQYF
cdr3_nt: TGTGCCAGCATCGGTTCCTCCTACGAGCAGTACTTC

d_call: NA
clone_size: NA
cdr3_length: 14
v_call: TRBV7-3
j_call: TRBJ2-4
cdr3_aa: CASSLSPGGSVQYF
cdr3_nt: TGTGCCAGCAGCTTAAGTCCTGGCGGGTCGGTTCAGTACTTC

d_call: TRBD1
clone_size: NA
cdr3_length: 14
v_call: TRBV10-3
j_call: TRBJ1-1
cdr3_aa: CAISETGESPLAFF
cdr3_nt: TGTGCCATCAGCGAGACAGGGGAAAGTCCGCTGGCTTTCTTT